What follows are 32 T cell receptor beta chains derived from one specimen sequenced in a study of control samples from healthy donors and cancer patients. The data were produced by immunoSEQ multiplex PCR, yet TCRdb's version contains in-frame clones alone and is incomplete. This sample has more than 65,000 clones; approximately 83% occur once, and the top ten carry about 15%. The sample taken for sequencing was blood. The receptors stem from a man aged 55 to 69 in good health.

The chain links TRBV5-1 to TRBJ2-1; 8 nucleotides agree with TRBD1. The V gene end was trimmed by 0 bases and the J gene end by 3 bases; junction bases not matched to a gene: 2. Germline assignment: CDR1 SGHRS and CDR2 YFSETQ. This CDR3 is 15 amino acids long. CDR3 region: CASSLEGQDYNEQFF. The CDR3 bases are TGCGCCAGCAGCTTGGAGGGACAGGACTACAATGAGCAGTTCTTC.

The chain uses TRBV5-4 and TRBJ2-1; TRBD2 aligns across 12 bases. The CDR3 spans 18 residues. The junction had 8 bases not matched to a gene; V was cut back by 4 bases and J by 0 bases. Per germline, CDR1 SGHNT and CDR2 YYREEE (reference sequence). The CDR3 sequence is CASSGRLAGALSYNEQFF. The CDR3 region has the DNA TGTGCCAGCAGCGGCCGACTAGCGGGAGCCCTCTCCTACAATGAGCAGTTCTTC. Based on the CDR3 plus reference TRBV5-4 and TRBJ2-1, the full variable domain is ETGVTQSPTHLIKTRGQQVTLRCSSQSGHNTVSWYQQALGQGPQFIFQYYREEENGRGNFPPRFSGLQFPNYSSELNVNALELDDSALYLCASSGRLAGALSYNEQFFGPGTRLTVL.

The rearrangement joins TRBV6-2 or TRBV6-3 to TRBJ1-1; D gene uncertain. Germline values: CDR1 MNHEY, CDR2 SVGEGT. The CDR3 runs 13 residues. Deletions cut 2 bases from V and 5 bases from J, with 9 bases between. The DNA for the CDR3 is TGTGCCAGCAGTTACGTGGTGGGGACTGAAGCTTTCTTT. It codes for CASSYVVGTEAFF.

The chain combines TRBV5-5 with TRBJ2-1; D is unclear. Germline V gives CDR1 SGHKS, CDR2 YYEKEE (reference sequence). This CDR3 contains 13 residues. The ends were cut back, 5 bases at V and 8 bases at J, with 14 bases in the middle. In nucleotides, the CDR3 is TGTGCCAGCAGGCGCCCTGGCCTCGATGAGCAGTTCTTC. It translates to CASRRPGLDEQFF. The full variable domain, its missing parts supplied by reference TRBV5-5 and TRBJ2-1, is DAGVTQSPTHLIKTRGQQVTLRCSPISGHKSVSWYQQVLGQGPQFIFQYYEKEERGRGNFPDRFSARQFPNYSSELNVNALLLGDSALYLCASRRPGLDEQFFGPGTRLTVL.

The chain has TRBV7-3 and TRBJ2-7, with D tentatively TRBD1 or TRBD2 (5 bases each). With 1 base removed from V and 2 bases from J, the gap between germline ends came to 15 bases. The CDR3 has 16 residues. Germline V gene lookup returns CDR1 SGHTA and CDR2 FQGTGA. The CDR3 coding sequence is TGTGCCAGCAGCTTAAACCCCCCCGGGGCCGCCTACGAGCAGTACTTC. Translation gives CASSLNPPGAAYEQYF.

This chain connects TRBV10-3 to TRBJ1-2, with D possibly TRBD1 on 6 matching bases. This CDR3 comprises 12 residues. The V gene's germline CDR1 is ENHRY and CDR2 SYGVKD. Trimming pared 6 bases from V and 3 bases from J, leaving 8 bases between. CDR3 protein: CAISSGDYGYTF. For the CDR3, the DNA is TGTGCCATCAGCTCAGGGGACTATGGCTACACCTTC.

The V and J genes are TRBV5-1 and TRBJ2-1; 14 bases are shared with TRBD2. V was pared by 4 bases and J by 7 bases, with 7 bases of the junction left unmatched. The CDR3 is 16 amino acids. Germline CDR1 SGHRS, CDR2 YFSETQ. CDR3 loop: CASSLRTSGRPNEQFF. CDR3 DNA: TGCGCCAGCAGCCTGAGGACTAGCGGGAGGCCTAATGAGCAGTTCTTC.

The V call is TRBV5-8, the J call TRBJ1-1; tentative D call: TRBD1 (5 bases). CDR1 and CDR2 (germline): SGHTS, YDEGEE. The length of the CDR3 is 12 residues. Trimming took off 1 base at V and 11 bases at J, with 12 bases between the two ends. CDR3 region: CASSLSGYTAFF. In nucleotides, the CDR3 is TGTGCCAGCAGCTTGTCAGGGTACACGGCTTTCTTT.

The CDR3 nucleotides are TGTGCCAGCAGCTTAGCAACCGGGACAGGGGGCTACGAGCAGTACTTC. Its translation is CASSLATGTGGYEQYF. The V gene is TRBV7-6, the J gene TRBJ2-7, with 11 bases fitting TRBD1. The V segment lost 0 bases and the J segment 3 bases; nucleotides outside the gene matches: 4. The germline V gene has CDR1 SGHVS and CDR2 FNYEAQ. The CDR3 extends over 16 amino acids.

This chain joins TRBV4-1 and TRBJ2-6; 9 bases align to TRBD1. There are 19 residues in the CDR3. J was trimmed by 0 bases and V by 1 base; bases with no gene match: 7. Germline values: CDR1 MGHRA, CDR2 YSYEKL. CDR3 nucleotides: TGCGCCAGCAGCCAAGCGGGGGGACAGGGAAGCTCTGGGGCCAACGTCCTGACTTTC. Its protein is CASSQAGGQGSSGANVLTF.

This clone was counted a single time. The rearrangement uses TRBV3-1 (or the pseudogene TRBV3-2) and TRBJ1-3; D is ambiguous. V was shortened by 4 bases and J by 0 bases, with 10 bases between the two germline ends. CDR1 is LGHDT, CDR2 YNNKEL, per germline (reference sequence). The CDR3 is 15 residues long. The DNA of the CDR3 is TGTGCCAGCAGCCCCACGGAGGTCTCTGGAAACACCATATATTTT. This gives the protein CASSPTEVSGNTIYF.

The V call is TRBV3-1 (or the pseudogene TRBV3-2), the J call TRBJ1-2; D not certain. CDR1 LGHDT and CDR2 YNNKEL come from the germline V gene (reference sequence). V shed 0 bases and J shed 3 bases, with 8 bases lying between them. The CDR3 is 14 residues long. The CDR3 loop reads CASSQDLPDYGYTF. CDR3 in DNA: TGTGCCAGCAGCCAAGATCTACCCGACTATGGCTACACCTTC.

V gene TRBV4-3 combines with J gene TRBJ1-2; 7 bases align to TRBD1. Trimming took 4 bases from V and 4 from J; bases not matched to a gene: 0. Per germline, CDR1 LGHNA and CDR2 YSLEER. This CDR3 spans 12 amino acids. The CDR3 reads CASSRTGYGYTF. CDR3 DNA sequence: TGCGCCAGCAGCCGGACAGGCTATGGCTACACCTTC.

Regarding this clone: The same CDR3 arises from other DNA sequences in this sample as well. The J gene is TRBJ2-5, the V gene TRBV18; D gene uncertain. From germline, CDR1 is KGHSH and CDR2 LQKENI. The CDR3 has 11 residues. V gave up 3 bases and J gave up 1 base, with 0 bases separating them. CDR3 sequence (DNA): TGTGCCAGCTCACCCCAAGAGACCCAGTACTTC. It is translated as CASSPQETQYF.

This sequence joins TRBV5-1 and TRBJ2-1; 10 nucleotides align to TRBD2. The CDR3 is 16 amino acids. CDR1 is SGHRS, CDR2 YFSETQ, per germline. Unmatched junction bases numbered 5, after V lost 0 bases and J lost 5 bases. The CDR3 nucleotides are TGCGCCAGCAGCTTGGTCATAGCGGGAGGCAACAATGAGCAGTTCTTC. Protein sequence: CASSLVIAGGNNEQFF.

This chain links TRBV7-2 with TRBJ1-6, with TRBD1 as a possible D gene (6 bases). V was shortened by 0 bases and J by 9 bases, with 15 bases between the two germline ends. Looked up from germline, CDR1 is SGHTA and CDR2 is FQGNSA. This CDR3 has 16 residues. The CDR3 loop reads CASSLAGGTGVSPLHF. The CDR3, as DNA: TGTGCCAGCAGCTTAGCCGGGGGCACGGGGGTTTCACCCCTCCACTTT.

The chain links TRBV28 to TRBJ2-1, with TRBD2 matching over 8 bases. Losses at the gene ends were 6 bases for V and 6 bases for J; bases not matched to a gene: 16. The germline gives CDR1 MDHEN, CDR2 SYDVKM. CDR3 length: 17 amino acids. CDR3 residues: CASSPLRSGRRANEQFF. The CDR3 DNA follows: TGTGCCAGCAGCCCCCTGAGGAGCGGGAGAAGGGCCAATGAGCAGTTCTTC.

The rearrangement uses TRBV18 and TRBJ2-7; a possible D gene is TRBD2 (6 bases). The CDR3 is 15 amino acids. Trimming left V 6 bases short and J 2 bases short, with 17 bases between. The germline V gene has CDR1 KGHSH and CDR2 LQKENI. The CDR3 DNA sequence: TGTGCCAGCTCCCCTCGACGGGAGCTTCCCTACGAGCAGTACTTC. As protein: CASSPRRELPYEQYF.

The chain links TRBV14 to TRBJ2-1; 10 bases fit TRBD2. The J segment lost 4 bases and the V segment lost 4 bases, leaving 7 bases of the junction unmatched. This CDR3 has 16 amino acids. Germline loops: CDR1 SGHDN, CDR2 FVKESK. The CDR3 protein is CASSRSTSGAYNEQFF. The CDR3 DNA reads TGTGCCAGCAGCCGTTCTACTAGCGGGGCATACAATGAGCAGTTCTTC.

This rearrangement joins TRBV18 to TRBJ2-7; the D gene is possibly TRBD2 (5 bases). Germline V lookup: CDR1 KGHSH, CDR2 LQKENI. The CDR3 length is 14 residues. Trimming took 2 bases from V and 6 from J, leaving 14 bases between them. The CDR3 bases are TGTGCCAGCTCACCAGGTTACGGTGGAGGCGAGCAGTACTTC. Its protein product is CASSPGYGGGEQYF.

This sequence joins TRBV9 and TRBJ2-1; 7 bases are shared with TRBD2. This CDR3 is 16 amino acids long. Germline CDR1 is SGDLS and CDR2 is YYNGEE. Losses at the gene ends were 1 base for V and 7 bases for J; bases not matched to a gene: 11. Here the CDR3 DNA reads TGTGCCAGCAGCGTATACGTCGGGGGGAGAGGAAATGAGCAGTTCTTC. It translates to CASSVYVGGRGNEQFF.

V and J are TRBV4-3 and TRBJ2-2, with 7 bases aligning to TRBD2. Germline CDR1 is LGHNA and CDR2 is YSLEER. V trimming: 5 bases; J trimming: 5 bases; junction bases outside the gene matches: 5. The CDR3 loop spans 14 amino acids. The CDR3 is CASSDHGRTGELFF. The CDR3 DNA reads TGCGCCAGCAGCGACCACGGGAGGACCGGGGAGCTGTTTTTT.

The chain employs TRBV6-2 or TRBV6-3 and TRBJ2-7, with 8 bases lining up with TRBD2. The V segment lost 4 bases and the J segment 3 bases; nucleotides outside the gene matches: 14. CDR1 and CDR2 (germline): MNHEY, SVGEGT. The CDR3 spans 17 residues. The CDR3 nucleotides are TGTGCCAGCAGTTCGGCCGAGGAGCTAGCGGGCGGCTACGAGCAGTACTTC. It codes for CASSSAEELAGGYEQYF.

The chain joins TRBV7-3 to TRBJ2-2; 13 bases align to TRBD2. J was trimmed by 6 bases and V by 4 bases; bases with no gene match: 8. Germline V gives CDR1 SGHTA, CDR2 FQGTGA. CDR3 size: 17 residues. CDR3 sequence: CASSSSSGLAGAGELFF. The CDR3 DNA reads TGTGCCAGCAGCTCCTCATCCGGACTAGCGGGAGCCGGGGAGCTGTTTTTT. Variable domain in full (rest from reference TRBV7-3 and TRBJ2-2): GAGVSQTPSNKVTEKGKYVELRCDPISGHTALYWYRQSLGQGPEFLIYFQGTGAADDSGLPNDRFFAVRPEGSVSTLKIQRTERGDSAVYLCASSSSSGLAGAGELFFGEGSRLTVL.

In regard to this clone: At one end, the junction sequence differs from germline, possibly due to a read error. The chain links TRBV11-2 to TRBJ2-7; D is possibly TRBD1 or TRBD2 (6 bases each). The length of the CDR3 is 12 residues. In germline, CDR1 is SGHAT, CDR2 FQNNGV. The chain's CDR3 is CASSPQGGSGVF. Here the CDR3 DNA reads TGTGCCAGCAGCCCTCAAGGGGGGTCTGGGGTCTTC.

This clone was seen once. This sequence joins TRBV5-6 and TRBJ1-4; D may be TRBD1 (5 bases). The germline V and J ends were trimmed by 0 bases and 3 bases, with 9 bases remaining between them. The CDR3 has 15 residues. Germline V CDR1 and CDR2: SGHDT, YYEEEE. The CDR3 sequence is CASSLGEGANEKLFF. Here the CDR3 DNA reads TGTGCCAGCAGCTTGGGGGAAGGGGCTAATGAAAAACTGTTTTTT.

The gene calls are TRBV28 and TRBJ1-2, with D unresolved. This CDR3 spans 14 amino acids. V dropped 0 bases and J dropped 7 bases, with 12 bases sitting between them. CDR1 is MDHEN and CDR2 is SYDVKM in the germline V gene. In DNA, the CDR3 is TGTGCCAGCAGTTTATGGGAGAGAGTCTCTGGCTACACCTTC. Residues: CASSLWERVSGYTF.

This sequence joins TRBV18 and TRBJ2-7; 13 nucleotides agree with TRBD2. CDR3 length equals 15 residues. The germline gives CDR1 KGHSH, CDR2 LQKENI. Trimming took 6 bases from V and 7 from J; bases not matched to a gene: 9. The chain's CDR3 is CASSRGTSGTGEQYF. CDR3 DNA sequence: TGTGCCAGCTCCCGAGGGACTAGCGGGACGGGTGAGCAGTACTTC.

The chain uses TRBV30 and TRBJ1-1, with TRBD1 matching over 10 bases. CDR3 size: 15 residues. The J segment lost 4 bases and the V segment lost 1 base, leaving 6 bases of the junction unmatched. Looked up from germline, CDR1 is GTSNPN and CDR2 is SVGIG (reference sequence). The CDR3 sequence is CAWSAAGQGSTEAFF. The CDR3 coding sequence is TGTGCCTGGAGTGCCGCGGGACAGGGGAGCACTGAAGCTTTCTTT.

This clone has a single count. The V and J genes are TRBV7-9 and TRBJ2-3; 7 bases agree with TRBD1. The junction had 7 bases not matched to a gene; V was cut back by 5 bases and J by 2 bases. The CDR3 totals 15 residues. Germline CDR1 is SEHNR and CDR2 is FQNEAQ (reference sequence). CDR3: CASSKTGTPTDTQYF. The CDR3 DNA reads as TGTGCCAGCAGCAAGACAGGGACCCCCACAGATACGCAGTATTTT.

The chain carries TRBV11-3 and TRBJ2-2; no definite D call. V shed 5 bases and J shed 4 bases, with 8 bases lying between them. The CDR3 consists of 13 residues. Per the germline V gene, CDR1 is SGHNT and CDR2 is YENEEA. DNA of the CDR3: TGTGCCAGCAGCCAGCTAGTCACCGGGGAGCTGTTTTTT. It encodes CASSQLVTGELFF. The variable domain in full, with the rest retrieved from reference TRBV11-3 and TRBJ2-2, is EAGVVQSPRYKIIEKKQPVAFWCNPISGHNTLYWYLQNLGQGPELLIRYENEEAVDDSQLPKDRFSAERLKGVDSTLKIQPAELGDSAVYLCASSQLVTGELFFGEGSRLTVL.

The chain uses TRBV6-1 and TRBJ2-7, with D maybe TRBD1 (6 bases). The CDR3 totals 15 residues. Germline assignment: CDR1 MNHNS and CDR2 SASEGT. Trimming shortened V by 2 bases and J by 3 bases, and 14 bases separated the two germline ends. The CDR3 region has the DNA TGTGCCAGCAGTGAACGTACAGGGCTCAGCTACGAGCAGTACTTC. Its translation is CASSERTGLSYEQYF.